Below are 7 T cell receptor beta chains sequenced from a single sample in a study of CD8+ T cells in alopecia areata. Treatment denoted: oral pan-JAK inhibitor, 5-10 mg twice daily. In each case, RNA was isolated and then reverse transcribed into cDNA as the sequencing template. Some clones are missing from TCRdb's copy, which holds only in-frame ones; the method was immunoSEQ multiplex PCR. The table shows roughly 250,000 clones, with 60% occurring only once. Here the sequenced sample was CD4+ T cells sorted from blood, taken between weeks 51 and 54, from a patient treated with tofacitinib. These TCRs come from a human donor with alopecia areata.

This chain connects TRBV4-1 to TRBJ1-4, with D uncertain. The CDR3 totals 15 residues. With 0 bases removed from V and 4 bases from J, the gap between germline ends came to 9 bases. Germline CDR1 reads MGHRA; CDR2 reads YSYEKL. The CDR3 region is CASSQDPVNNEKLFF. DNA for the CDR3: TGCGCCAGCAGCCAAGATCCTGTGAATAATGAAAAACTGTTTTTT.

The gene calls are TRBV27 and TRBJ1-6; 9 bases are shared with TRBD1. The CDR3 consists of 15 residues. The V gene end was trimmed by 3 bases and the J gene end by 6 bases; junction bases not matched to a gene: 3. From germline, CDR1 is MNHEY and CDR2 SMNVEV (reference sequence). The CDR3 nucleotides read TGTGCCAGCAGTTTCCGGGACAGGGCTAATTCACCCCTCCACTTT. It yields the protein CASSFRDRANSPLHF.

This clone was seen more than once but under ten times. V is TRBV29-1 and J is TRBJ2-2, with a possible D match to TRBD2 (7 bases). The germline V gene has CDR1 SQVTM and CDR2 ANQGSEA. CDR3 size: 14 residues. V gave up 4 bases and J gave up 5 bases, with 14 bases separating them. For the CDR3, the DNA is TGCAGCGTTGTTCGGGGGGCGCTGACCGGGGAGCTGTTTTTT. The encoded protein is CSVVRGALTGELFF.

In this sample, this clone turned up once. This rearrangement joins TRBV6-5 to TRBJ1-1; D not certain. The CDR3 contains 15 residues. The V and J ends lost 2 bases and 1 base respectively, with 11 bases between them. The germline CDR1 and CDR2 sequences are MNHEY and SVGAGI. This CDR3 is CASSYLMTGNTEAFF. CDR3 DNA sequence: TGTGCCAGCAGTTACCTGATGACGGGGAACACTGAAGCTTTCTTT.

This chain connects TRBV30 to TRBJ2-4; D gene unclear. Per germline, CDR1 GTSNPN and CDR2 SVGIG (reference sequence). Trimming removed 4 bases from V and 0 bases from J, with 7 bases in between. The CDR3 spans 13 residues. CDR3: CAWTWGAKNIQYF. CDR3 sequence (DNA): TGTGCCTGGACATGGGGAGCCAAAAACATTCAGTACTTC.

The chain couples TRBV18 to TRBJ2-1; D is unresolved. The CDR3 contains 14 residues. CDR1 is KGHSH, CDR2 LQKENI, per germline. Trimming took 2 bases from V and 7 from J, leaving 12 bases between them. The CDR3 nucleotides read TGTGCCAGCTCACCATGGGCGGAAGCGAATGAGCAGTTCTTC. Its protein is CASSPWAEANEQFF.

About this clone: Other DNA sequences within the sample encode an identical CDR3. The genes are TRBV29-1 and TRBJ1-2; D gene unclear. Germline V gene lookup returns CDR1 SQVTM and CDR2 ANQGSEA. This CDR3 is built from 10 residues. Trimming pared 3 bases from V and 5 bases from J, leaving 4 bases between. The CDR3 region has the DNA TGCAGCGTTGAGGTGTATGGCTACACCTTC. This sequence encodes CSVEVYGYTF.